This T cell receptor beta chain is from a study of shared clonotypes between healthy human individuals. Trimming took 5 bases from V and 2 from J; bases not matched to a gene: 8. The CDR3 is 16 amino acids. Germline V gene data show CDR1 as SSHAT and CDR2 as FNYEAQ (reference sequence). Generated by immunoSEQ multiplex PCR, the TCRdb table keeps only in-frame clones and is missing some. This sample has 2,500,000 or so clones; roughly 93% occur once, and the top ten carry 0.36%. There were no recent acute infections or vaccinations among the donors, who were healthy HIV-negative adults. The V and J genes are TRBV7-7 and TRBJ2-1, with 8 bases aligning to TRBD2. Sequencing used naive CD4+ T cells from PBMCs. This sample's subset: CD45RA+ positively selected. The receptor was isolated from a man between 18 and 35 years old in good health. Some clones in this sample may be carry-over from other donors' samples. The CDR3 reads CASSKAPGLAYNEQFF. In nucleotides, the CDR3 is TGTGCCAGCAGCAAGGCCCCGGGACTAGCCTACAATGAGCAGTTCTTC.